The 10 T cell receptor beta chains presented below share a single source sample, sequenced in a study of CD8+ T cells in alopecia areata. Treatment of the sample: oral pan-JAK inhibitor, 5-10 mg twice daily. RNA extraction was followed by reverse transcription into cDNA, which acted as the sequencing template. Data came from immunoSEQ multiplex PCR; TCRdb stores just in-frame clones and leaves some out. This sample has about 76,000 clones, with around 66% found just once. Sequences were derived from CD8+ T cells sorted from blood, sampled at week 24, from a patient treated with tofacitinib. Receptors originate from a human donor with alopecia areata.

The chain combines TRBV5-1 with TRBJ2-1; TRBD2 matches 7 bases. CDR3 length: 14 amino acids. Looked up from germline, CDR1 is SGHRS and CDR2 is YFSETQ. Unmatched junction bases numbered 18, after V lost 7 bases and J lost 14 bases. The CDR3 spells CASAGSGALQGEFF. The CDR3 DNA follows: TGCGCCAGCGCGGGCAGCGGGGCATTACAAGGGGAGTTCTTC. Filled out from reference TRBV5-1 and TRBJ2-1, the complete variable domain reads KAGVTQTPRYLIKTRGQQVTLSCSPISGHRSVSWYQQTPGQGLQFLFEYFSETQRNKGNFPGRFSGRQFSNSRSEMNVSTLELGDSALYLCASAGSGALQGEFFGPGTRLTVL.

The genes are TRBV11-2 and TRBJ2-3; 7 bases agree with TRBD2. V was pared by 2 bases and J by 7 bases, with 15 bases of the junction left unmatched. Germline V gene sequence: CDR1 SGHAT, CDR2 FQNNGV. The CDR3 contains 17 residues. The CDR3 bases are TGTGCCAGCAGCTTAATGGTAGCGGGCTATCAATATAATACGCAGTATTTT. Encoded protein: CASSLMVAGYQYNTQYF.

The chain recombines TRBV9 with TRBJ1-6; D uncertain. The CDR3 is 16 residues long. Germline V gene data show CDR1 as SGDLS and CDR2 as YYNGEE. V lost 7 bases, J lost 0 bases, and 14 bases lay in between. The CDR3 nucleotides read TGTGCCAGCTCAGACGAATTAAGCTCCTATAATTCACCCCTCCACTTT. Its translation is CASSDELSSYNSPLHF. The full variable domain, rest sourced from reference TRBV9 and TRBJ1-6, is DSGVTQTPKHLITATGQRVTLRCSPRSGDLSVYWYQQSLDQGLQFLIQYYNGEERAKGNILERFSAQQFPDLHSELNLSSLELGDSALYFCASSDELSSYNSPLHFGNGTRLTVT.

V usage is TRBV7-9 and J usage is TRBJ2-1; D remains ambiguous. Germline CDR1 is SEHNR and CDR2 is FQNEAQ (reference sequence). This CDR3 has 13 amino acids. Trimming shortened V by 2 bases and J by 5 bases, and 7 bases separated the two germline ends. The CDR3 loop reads CASSLSEHNEQFF. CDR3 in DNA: TGTGCCAGCAGCTTATCCGAACACAATGAGCAGTTCTTC.

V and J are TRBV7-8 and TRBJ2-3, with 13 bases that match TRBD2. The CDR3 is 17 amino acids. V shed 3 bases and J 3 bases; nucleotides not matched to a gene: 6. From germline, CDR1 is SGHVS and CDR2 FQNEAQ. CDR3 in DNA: TGTGCCAGCAGCTTCCCACGGACTAGCGGGAGAACAGATACGCAGTATTTT. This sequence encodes CASSFPRTSGRTDTQYF.

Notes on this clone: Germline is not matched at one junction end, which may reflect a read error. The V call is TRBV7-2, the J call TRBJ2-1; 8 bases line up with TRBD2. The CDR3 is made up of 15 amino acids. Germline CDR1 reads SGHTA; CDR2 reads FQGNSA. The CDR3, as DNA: TGTGCCAGTAGCTCGATAGCGGGGACGTACAATGAGCAGTTCTTC. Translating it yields CASSSIAGTYNEQFF.

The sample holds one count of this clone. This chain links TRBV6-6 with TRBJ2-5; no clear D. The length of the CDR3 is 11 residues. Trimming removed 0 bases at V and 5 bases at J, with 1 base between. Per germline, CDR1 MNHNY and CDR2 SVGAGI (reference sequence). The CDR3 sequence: CASSYSETQYF. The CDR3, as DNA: TGTGCCAGCAGTTACTCCGAGACCCAGTACTTC.

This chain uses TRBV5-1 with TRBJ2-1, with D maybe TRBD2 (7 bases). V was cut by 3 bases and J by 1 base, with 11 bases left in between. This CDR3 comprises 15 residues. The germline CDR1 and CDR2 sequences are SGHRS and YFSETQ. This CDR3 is CASSSEGGSYNEQFF. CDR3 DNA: TGCGCCAGCAGCTCCGAGGGGGGGTCCTACAATGAGCAGTTCTTC.

DNA of the CDR3: TGTGCCAGCAGTTCGTTCGCAAGGAATGAGCAGTTCTTC. Its protein is CASSSFARNEQFF. The rearrangement links TRBV27 to TRBJ2-1; D gene uncertain. V lost 4 bases and J 7 bases, leaving 11 bases between the germline ends. This CDR3 spans 13 amino acids. Germline V gene lookup returns CDR1 MNHEY and CDR2 SMNVEV (reference sequence).

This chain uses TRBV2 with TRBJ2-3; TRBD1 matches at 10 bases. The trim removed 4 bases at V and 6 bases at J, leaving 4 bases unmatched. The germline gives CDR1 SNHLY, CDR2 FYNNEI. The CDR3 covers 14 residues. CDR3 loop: CASSGGTGEDTQYF. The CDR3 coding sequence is TGTGCCAGCAGTGGAGGGACAGGGGAGGATACGCAGTATTTT. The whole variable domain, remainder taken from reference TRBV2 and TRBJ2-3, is EPEVTQTPSHQVTQMGQEVILRCVPISNHLYFYWYRQILGQKVEFLVSFYNNEISEKSEIFDDQFSVERPDGSNFTLKIRSTKLEDSAMYFCASSGGTGEDTQYFGPGTRLTVL.